The 10 T cell receptor beta chains in this list originate from one sample, sequenced in a study of blood T cell repertoires in COVID-19. Here immunoSEQ multiplex PCR was the method, and the copy in TCRdb shows in-frame clones only, minus some. The table has roughly 150,000 clones, roughly four fifths seen once. Sequencing used peripheral blood. Receptors were obtained from a human donor with acute or convalescent COVID-19. The donor label of this sample is uncertain.

This clone occurred a few times. CDR3 amino acids: CASSQDTGGTDTQYF. The CDR3 DNA follows: TGTGCCAGCAGCCAAGACACGGGGGGCACAGATACGCAGTATTTT. J is TRBJ2-3 and V is TRBV14; D possibly corresponds to TRBD2 (6 bases). V was cut by 0 bases and J by 1 base, with 8 bases left in between. This CDR3 comprises 15 residues. Germline V gene lookup returns CDR1 SGHDN and CDR2 FVKESK. Variable domain in full (rest from reference TRBV14 and TRBJ2-3): EAGVTQFPSHSVIEKGQTVTLRCDPISGHDNLYWYRRVMGKEIKFLLHFVKESKQDESGMPNNRFLAERTGGTYSTLKVQPAELEDSGVYFCASSQDTGGTDTQYFGPGTRLTVL.

The genes are TRBV3-1 (or the pseudogene TRBV3-2) and TRBJ2-5; D is perhaps TRBD2 (6 bases). This CDR3 has 13 residues. Trimming removed 2 bases from V and 4 bases from J, with 8 bases in between. Germline CDR1 is LGHDT and CDR2 is YNNKEL (reference sequence). CDR3 region: CASSQFSGETQYF. CDR3 nucleotide sequence: TGTGCCAGCAGCCAATTTAGCGGAGAGACCCAGTACTTC.

This chain uses TRBV30 with TRBJ1-5; no definite D call. Trimming cost V 0 bases and J 9 bases, with 12 bases left between them. Per germline, CDR1 GTSNPN and CDR2 SVGIG (reference sequence). This CDR3 has 13 amino acids. CDR3 in DNA: TGTGCCTGGAGTGTACTGGGCCTTCGGCCCCAGCATTTT. Translating it yields CAWSVLGLRPQHF.

The chain links TRBV5-1 to TRBJ1-5; D is perhaps TRBD1 (5 bases). In germline, CDR1 is SGHRS, CDR2 YFSETQ. The CDR3 sequence is 14 residues long. V lost 7 bases and J 7 bases, leaving 18 bases between the germline ends. The CDR3, as DNA: TGCGCCAGCTCCCCCGAAGGGGTAGGACAGCCCCAGCATTTT. Protein sequence: CASSPEGVGQPQHF.

The chain joins TRBV6-5 to TRBJ2-1, with TRBD2 as a possible D gene (5 bases). The length of the CDR3 is 15 residues. V gave up 5 bases and J gave up 5 bases, with 16 bases separating them. In germline, CDR1 is MNHEY, CDR2 SVGAGI. The CDR3 loop is CASSKIIVGNNEQFF. The CDR3 DNA reads as TGTGCCAGCAGTAAGATTATCGTCGGGAACAATGAGCAGTTCTTC.

The chain joins TRBV10-3 to TRBJ1-6; the match to TRBD1 covers 9 bases. Germline assignment: CDR1 ENHRY and CDR2 SYGVKD. The CDR3 runs to 15 residues. V lost 4 bases, J lost 9 bases, and 7 bases stayed unmatched. CDR3 in amino acids: CAISGRQGESSPLHF. The CDR3 nucleotides are TGTGCCATCAGTGGCCGACAGGGGGAGAGTTCACCCCTCCACTTT.

This chain joins TRBV4-2 and TRBJ2-1; 8 bases align to TRBD2. The ends lost 2 bases at V and 5 bases at J; junction bases unmatched: 11. The CDR3 runs 17 residues. Germline CDR1 and CDR2: LGHNA and YNFKEQ. The CDR3 bases are TGTGCCAGCAGCCAAAACGCCGGGGGGGCGGAAGACAATGAGCAGTTCTTC. Residues: CASSQNAGGAEDNEQFF.

This sequence joins TRBV18 and TRBJ2-6; 11 bases line up with TRBD1. This CDR3 is built from 18 residues. Trimming removed 2 bases from V and 2 bases from J; junction bases left unmatched: 5. The V gene's germline CDR1 is KGHSH and CDR2 LQKENI. CDR3 amino acids: CASSPRTGGVTGANVLTF. The DNA of the CDR3 is TGTGCCAGCTCACCAAGGACAGGGGGCGTCACTGGGGCCAACGTCCTGACTTTC.

The chain employs TRBV19 and TRBJ1-2, with unresolved D. Germline assignment: CDR1 LNHDA and CDR2 SQIVND (reference sequence). V dropped 7 bases and J dropped 8 bases, with 17 bases sitting between them. This CDR3 is built from 13 residues. This chain's CDR3 is CASKRSELQGYTF. The DNA for the CDR3 is TGTGCCAGTAAGAGGTCGGAATTGCAGGGCTACACCTTC.

Turning to this clone: Different DNA sequences within this sample yield the same CDR3. The chain employs TRBV18 and TRBJ1-5; perhaps TRBD1 as D (5 bases). The CDR3 length is 14 residues. Germline lookup yields CDR1 KGHSH and CDR2 LQKENI. Between the trimmed V and J ends, which lost 3 bases and 6 bases, there was a span of 12 bases. CDR3 nucleotide sequence: TGTGCCAGCTCACCGCCCAGCGGGGGTCAGCCCCAGCATTTT. Translation gives CASSPPSGGQPQHF. Combining the CDR3 with reference TRBV18 and TRBJ1-5 gives the whole variable domain NAGVMQNPRHLVRRRGQEARLRCSPMKGHSHVYWYRQLPEEGLKFMVYLQKENIIDESGMPKERFSAEFPKEGPSILRIQQVVRGDSAAYFCASSPPSGGQPQHFGDGTRLSIL.